Below, 7 T cell receptor beta chains from the same sample are listed, as sequenced in a study of T cell repertoires in cytomegalovirus infection (dated by TCRdb to between 2018 and 2021). TCRdb records Illumina HiSeq 1500 as the sequencer. In TCRdb, the public reads were trimmed at Q25 with fastp and aligned with MiXCR, with productive beta chains retained. Each CDR3 protein gets just one entry, which takes the most common genes and DNA from the rows behind it. For this sample there are approximately 470,000 distinct CDR3 sequences; more than 40% appear just once. The ten largest clonotypes hold 35% to 50% of the sample. The label giving this sample's treatment or condition can be read as: in vitro stimulation with specific CMV peptide epitopes to enrich CMV-specific T cells. These receptors have no identified antigens. The sample consisted of cultured PBMCs, taken from culture after CMV antigen stimulation. The receptors here all came from a human donor in good health (CMV status not recorded). Some clones in this sample may be carry-over from other donors' samples.

This clonotype was observed a handful of times. The chain couples TRBV12-3 or TRBV12-4 to TRBJ1-5; TRBD1 might be the D (6 bases). The CDR3 contains 15 residues. The V gene lost 0 bases and the J gene lost 8 bases, with 14 bases spanning the gap. The CDR3 loop is CASSLASRGREPQHF. The DNA for the CDR3 is TGTGCCAGCAGTTTAGCGTCTAGGGGGAGGGAGCCCCAGCATTTT.

The chain combines TRBV7-2 with TRBJ2-7; TRBD2 agrees at 7 bases. The CDR3 extends over 14 amino acids. V lost 2 bases and J lost 3; bases outside the gene matches: 4. CDR1 is SGHTA, CDR2 FQGNSA, per germline. The CDR3 bases are TGTGCCAGCAGCTTACAGCGGGACCTCTACGAGCAGTACTTC. The encoded protein is CASSLQRDLYEQYF.

This sequence joins TRBV28 and TRBJ2-5, with D tentatively TRBD2 (7 bases). CDR3 length equals 16 residues. The germline CDR1 and CDR2 sequences are MDHEN and SYDVKM. Trimming cost V 2 bases and J 2 bases, with 15 bases left between them. The CDR3 sequence: CASSLPLGGGQETQYF. The CDR3 coding sequence is TGTGCCAGCAGTTTACCGTTAGGGGGGGGTCAAGAGACCCAGTACTTC.

The chain uses TRBV7-8 and TRBJ2-7; perhaps TRBD1 as D (7 bases). The germline V gene encodes CDR1 SGHVS and CDR2 FQNEAQ. The CDR3 is 13 amino acids. V was cut by 8 bases and J by 4 bases, with 15 bases left in between. In DNA form, the CDR3 reads TGTGCCAGCGGGGGCGGGACAGTATACGAGCAGTACTTC. The encoded protein is CASGGGTVYEQYF. Combining the CDR3 with reference TRBV7-8 and TRBJ2-7 gives the whole variable domain GAGVSQSPRYKVAKRGQDVALRCDPISGHVSLFWYQQALGQGPEFLTYFQNEAQLDKSGLPSDRFFAERPEGSVSTLKIQRTQQEDSAVYLCASGGGTVYEQYFGPGTRLTVT.

The chain carries TRBV5-1 and TRBJ2-7, with D tentatively TRBD1 or TRBD2 (5 bases each). CDR3 length: 15 amino acids. CDR1 and CDR2 from the germline V gene are SGHRS and YFSETQ. V shed 4 bases and J shed 3 bases, with 17 bases lying between them. CDR3 residues: CASSPEPGRNYEQYF. The DNA for the CDR3 is TGCGCCAGCAGCCCGGAGCCGGGACGGAACTACGAGCAGTACTTC. Based on the CDR3 plus reference TRBV5-1 and TRBJ2-7, the full variable domain is KAGVTQTPRYLIKTRGQQVTLSCSPISGHRSVSWYQQTPGQGLQFLFEYFSETQRNKGNFPGRFSGRQFSNSRSEMNVSTLELGDSALYLCASSPEPGRNYEQYFGPGTRLTVT.

The chain combines TRBV7-2 with TRBJ2-3; 9 bases map to TRBD2. Germline values: CDR1 SGHTA, CDR2 FQGNSA. The CDR3 is made up of 14 amino acids. Germline trimming cut 2 bases from V and 4 bases from J; bases unmatched to any gene: 1. As DNA, the CDR3 is TGTGCCAGCAGCTTACTAGCGGGATCAGATACGCAGTATTTT. Translated, it gives CASSLLAGSDTQYF.

The gene calls are TRBV6-8 and TRBJ1-1; perhaps TRBD1 as D (6 bases). From germline, CDR1 is MNHGY and CDR2 SAAAGT. V gave up 0 bases and J gave up 2 bases, with 10 bases separating them. This CDR3 has 15 amino acids. CDR3 sequence (DNA): TGTGCCAGCAGTTACTCGCCAGGGGAAAACACTGAAGCTTTCTTT. Protein sequence: CASSYSPGENTEAFF.